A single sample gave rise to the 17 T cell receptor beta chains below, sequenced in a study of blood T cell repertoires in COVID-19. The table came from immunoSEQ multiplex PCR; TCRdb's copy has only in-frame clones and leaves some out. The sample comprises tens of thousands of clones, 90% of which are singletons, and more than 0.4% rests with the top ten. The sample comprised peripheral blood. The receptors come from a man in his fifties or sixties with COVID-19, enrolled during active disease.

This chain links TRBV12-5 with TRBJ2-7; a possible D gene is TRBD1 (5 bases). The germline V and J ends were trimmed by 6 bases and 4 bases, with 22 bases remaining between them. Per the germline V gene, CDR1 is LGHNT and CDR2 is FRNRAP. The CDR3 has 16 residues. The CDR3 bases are TGTGCTAGTGGCCGCCCAGGGTCCAAGGTGGCTTACGAGCAGTACTTC. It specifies CASGRPGSKVAYEQYF.

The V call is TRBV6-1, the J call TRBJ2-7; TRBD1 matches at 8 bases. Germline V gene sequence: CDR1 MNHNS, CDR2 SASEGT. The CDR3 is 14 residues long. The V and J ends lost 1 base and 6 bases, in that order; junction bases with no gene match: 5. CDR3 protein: CASSEVLDRAEQYF. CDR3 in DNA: TGTGCCAGCAGTGAAGTCCTGGACAGGGCCGAGCAGTACTTC.

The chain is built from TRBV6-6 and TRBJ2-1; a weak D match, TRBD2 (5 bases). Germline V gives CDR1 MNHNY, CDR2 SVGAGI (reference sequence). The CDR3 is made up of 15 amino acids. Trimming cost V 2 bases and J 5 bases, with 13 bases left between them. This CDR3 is CASSYASSRDNEQFF. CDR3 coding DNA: TGTGCCAGCAGTTACGCGTCTAGCCGAGACAATGAGCAGTTCTTC.

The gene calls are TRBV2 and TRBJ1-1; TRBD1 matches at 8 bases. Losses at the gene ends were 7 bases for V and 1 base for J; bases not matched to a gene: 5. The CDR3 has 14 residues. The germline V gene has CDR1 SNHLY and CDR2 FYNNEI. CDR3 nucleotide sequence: TGTGCCAGCAAATCAGGGGGCGCGAACACTGAAGCTTTCTTT. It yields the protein CASKSGGANTEAFF.

CDR3 DNA sequence: TGCGCCAGCAGCCGCGGGGGTAACACCGGGGAGCTGTTTTTT. It translates to CASSRGGNTGELFF. This sequence joins TRBV4-1 and TRBJ2-2; 7 nucleotides match TRBD2. The junction had 1 base not matched to a gene; V was cut back by 4 bases and J by 2 bases. CDR1 MGHRA and CDR2 YSYEKL come from the germline V gene. The CDR3 spans 14 residues.

This CDR3 reads CASSPRTSGGKTQYF. The CDR3 bases are TGTGCCAGTAGTCCCCGGACTAGCGGGGGAAAGACCCAGTACTTC. The chain uses TRBV19 and TRBJ2-5; 13 nucleotides agree with TRBD2. V lost 5 bases to trimming and J lost 6 bases; unmatched junction nucleotides: 6. Per the germline V gene, CDR1 is LNHDA and CDR2 is SQIVND (reference sequence). The CDR3 is 15 amino acids.

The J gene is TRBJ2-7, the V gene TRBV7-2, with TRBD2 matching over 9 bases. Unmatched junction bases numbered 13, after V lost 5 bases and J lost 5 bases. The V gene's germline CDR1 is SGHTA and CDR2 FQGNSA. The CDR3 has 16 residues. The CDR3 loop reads CASSRGLAGGRNEQYF. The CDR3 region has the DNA TGTGCCAGCAGCCGGGGCCTGGCGGGAGGGCGGAACGAGCAGTACTTC.

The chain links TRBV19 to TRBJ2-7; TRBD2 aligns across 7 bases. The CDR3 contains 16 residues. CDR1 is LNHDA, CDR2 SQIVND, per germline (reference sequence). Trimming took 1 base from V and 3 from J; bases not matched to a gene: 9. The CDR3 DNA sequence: TGTGCCAGTAGTATAGCGGAGGCGGGAGATAGCTACGAGCAGTACTTC. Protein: CASSIAEAGDSYEQYF.

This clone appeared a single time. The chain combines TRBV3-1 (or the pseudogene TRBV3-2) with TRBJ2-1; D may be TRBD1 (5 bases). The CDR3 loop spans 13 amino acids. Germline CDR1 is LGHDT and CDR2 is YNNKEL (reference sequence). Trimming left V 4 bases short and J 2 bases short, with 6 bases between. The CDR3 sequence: CASSPGTYNEQFF. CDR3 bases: TGTGCCAGCAGCCCAGGGACCTACAATGAGCAGTTCTTC.

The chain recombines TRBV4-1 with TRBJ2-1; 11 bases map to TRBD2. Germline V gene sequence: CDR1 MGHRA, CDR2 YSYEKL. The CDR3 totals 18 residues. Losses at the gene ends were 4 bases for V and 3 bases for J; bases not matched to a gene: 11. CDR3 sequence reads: CASSRGGLAGGIYNEQFF. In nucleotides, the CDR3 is TGCGCCAGCAGCCGTGGGGGGCTAGCGGGAGGAATCTACAATGAGCAGTTCTTC.

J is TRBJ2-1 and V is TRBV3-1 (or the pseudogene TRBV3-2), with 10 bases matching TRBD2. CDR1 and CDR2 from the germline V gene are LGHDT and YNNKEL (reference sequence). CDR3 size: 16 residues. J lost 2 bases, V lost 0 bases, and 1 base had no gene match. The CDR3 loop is CASSQEGLAAYNEQFF. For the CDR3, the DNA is TGTGCCAGCAGCCAAGAAGGACTAGCGGCCTACAATGAGCAGTTCTTC.

CDR3 bases: TGTGCCAGCAGTCGGCGGACTAGCGGGAGTACAGAGACCCAGTACTTC. Protein product: CASSRRTSGSTETQYF. V gene TRBV27 combines with J gene TRBJ2-5; TRBD2 agrees at 13 bases. The CDR3 extends over 16 amino acids. The V and J ends lost 5 bases and 4 bases, in that order; junction bases with no gene match: 7. CDR1 and CDR2 from the germline V gene are MNHEY and SMNVEV (reference sequence).

The CDR3 here is CASSLTGTRGTEAFF. The CDR3 bases are TGTGCCAGCAGCTTGACCGGGACACGGGGCACTGAAGCTTTCTTT. The J gene is TRBJ1-1, the V gene TRBV11-3, with D possibly TRBD1 on 6 matching bases. CDR1 and CDR2 from the germline V gene are SGHNT and YENEEA. Trimming removed 3 bases from V and 4 bases from J, with 15 bases in between. The CDR3 length is 15 residues.

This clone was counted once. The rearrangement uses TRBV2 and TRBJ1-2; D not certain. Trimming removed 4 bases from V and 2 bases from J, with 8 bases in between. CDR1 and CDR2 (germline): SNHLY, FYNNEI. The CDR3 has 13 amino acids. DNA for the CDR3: TGTGCCAGCAGTGGGGAGGGAAACTATGGCTACACCTTC. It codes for CASSGEGNYGYTF.

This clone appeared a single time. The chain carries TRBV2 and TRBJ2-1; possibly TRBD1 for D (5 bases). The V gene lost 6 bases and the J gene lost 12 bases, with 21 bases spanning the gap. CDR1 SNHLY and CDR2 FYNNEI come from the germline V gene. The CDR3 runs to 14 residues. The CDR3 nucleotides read TGTGCCAGCAGCTTCTCAGTGGGGCCAAGTGGGCAGTTCTTC. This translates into CASSFSVGPSGQFF.

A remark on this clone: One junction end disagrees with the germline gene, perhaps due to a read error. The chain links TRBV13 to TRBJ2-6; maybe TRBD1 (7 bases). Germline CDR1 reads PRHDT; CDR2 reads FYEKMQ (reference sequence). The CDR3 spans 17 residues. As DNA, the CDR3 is TGTGCCAGCAGGTTAGGGGGCGGGGTAGAAAGAGCCAACGTCCTGACTTTC. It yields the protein CASRLGGGVERANVLTF.

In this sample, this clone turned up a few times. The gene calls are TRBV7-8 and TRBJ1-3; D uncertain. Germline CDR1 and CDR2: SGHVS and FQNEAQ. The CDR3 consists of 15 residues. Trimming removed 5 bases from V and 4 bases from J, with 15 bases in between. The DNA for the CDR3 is TGTGCCAGCAGCCCGGCGAGGCGTGCGGGAAACACCATATATTTT. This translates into CASSPARRAGNTIYF.